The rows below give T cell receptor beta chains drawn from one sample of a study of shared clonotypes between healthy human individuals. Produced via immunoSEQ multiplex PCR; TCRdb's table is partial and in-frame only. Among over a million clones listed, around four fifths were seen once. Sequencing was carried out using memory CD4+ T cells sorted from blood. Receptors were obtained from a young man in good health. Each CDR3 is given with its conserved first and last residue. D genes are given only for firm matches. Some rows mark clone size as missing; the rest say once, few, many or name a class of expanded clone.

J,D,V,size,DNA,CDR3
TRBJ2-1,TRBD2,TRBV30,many,TGTGCCTGGAGTGCTAGCGGGGGGCCTTACAATGAGCAGTTCTTC,CAWSASGGPYNEQFF
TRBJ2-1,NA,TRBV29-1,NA,TGCAGCGGAGGGTGGAATGAGCAGTTCTTC,CSGGWNEQFF
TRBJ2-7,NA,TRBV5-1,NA,TGCGCCAGCAGCTTGTTCGGGGATTTCTACGAGCAGTACTTC,CASSLFGDFYEQYF
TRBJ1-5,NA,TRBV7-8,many,TGTGCCAGCAGCTTACAGGGGTATGAGCAGCCCCAGCATTTT,CASSLQGYEQPQHF
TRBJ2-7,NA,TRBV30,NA,TGTGCCTGGAGTGTCGGGCAGGGGATCTACGAGCAGTACTTC,CAWSVGQGIYEQYF
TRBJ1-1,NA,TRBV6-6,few,TGTGCCAGCGAAAAGGGCCAGAACACTGAAGCTTTCTTT,CASEKGQNTEAFF
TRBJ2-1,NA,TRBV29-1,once,TGCAGCGTTGGTAGGGTAGGGAATGAGCAGTTCTTC,CSVGRVGNEQFF
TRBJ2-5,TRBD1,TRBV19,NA,TGTGCCAGTAGTACCCGGGACAGGGTACAAGAGACCCAGTACTTC,CASSTRDRVQETQYF
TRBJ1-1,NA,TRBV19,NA,TGTGCCAGCAGACGGTCGAACACTGAAGCTTTCTTT,CASRRSNTEAFF
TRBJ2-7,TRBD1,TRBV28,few,TGTGCCAGCAGGCCGGGACAGCGGATAAACGAGCAGTACTTC,CASRPGQRINEQYF
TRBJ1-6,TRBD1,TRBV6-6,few,TGTGCCAGCAGTGTAGGACAGGGCCCCAAGTCTCACTTT,CASSVGQGPKSHF
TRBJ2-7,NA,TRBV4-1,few,TGCGCCAGCAGCCAAGACCTCCGCCTCACTCTCAGGTACGAGCAGTACTTC,CASSQDLRLTLRYEQYF
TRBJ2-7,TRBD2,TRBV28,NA,TGTGCCACCGAGTCCGGGACTAGCGGGAAATACGAGCAGTACTTC,CATESGTSGKYEQYF
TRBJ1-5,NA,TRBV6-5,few,TGTGCCAGCAGCCAATATAGCGGCCAGCCCCAGCATTTT,CASSQYSGQPQHF
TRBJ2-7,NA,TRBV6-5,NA,TGTGCCAGCAGAGGGTCGGGTCGTGCGGGCGAGCAGTACTTC,CASRGSGRAGEQYF
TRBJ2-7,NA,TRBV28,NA,TGTGCCAGTTCTCGCGGGGGCAATTCCGAGCAGTACTTC,CASSRGGNSEQYF
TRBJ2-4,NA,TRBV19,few,TGTGCCAGTAGCCCACAGGGAGGTGCTGCCAAAAACATTCAGTACTTC,CASSPQGGAAKNIQYF
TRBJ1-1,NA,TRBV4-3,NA,TGCGCCAGCAGCCAAGATTATCGGGGGAACACTGAAGCTTTCTTT,CASSQDYRGNTEAFF
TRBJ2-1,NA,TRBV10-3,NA,TGTGCCACCCTGACTTACAATGAGCAGTTCTTC,CATLTYNEQFF
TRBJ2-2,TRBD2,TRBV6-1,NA,TGTGCCAGCATCCTAGCGGGGGACCTCACCGGGGAGCTGTTTTTT,CASILAGDLTGELFF
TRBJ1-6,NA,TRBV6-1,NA,TGTGCCAGCTGCCTAAGGAATTCACCCCTCCACTTT,CASCLRNSPLHF
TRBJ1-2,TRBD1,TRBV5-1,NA,TGCGCCAGCAGCGTTGACAGGGTAAGGGGCCAAGACGGCTACACCTTC,CASSVDRVRGQDGYTF
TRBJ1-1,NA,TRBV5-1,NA,TGCGCCAGCAGCTTTGGGGGTGTAGGCACTGAAGCTTTCTTT,CASSFGGVGTEAFF
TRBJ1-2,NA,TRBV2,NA,TGTGCCAGCACGCCAGTTAACTATGGCTACACCTTC,CASTPVNYGYTF
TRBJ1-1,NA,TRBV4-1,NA,TGCGCCAGCAGCCATGGACAGATTCTTAACACTGAAGCTTTCTTT,CASSHGQILNTEAFF
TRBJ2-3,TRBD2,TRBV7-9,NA,TGTGCCAGCAGCTTCGTGGGACTAGCGGGTTCAGATACGCAGTATTTT,CASSFVGLAGSDTQYF
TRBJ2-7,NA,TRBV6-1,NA,TGTGCCAGCAGTGAATTCAGGCGGTCCTACGAGCAGTACTTC,CASSEFRRSYEQYF
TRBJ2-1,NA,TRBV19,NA,TGTGCCAGTTTCTCCTACAATGAGCAGTTCTTC,CASFSYNEQFF
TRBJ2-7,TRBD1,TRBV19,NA,TGTGCCAGTAGTTTCGGACAGGGCAAGGGCGAGCAGTACTTC,CASSFGQGKGEQYF
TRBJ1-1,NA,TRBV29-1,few,TGCAGCGTTGATGAACGGAACACTGAAGCTTTCTTT,CSVDERNTEAFF
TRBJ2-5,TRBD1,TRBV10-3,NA,TGTGCCGCCCAACGGACAGGGGGCGGGGAGACCCAGTACTTC,CAAQRTGGGETQYF
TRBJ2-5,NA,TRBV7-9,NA,TGTGCCAGCTCAATCGGATTAGCAGAGACCCAGTACTTC,CASSIGLAETQYF